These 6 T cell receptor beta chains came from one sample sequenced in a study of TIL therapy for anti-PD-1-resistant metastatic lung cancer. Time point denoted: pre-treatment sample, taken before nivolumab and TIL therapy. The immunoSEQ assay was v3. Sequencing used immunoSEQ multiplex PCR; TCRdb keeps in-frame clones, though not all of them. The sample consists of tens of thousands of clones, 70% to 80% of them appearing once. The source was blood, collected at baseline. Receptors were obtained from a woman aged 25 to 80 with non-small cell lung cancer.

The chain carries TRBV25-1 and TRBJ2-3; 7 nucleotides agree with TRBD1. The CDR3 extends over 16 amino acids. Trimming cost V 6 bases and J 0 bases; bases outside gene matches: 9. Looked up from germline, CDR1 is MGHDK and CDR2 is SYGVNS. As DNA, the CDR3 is TGTGCCAGCAGGGGGACAGTCTTAACTAGCACAGATACGCAGTATTTT. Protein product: CASRGTVLTSTDTQYF. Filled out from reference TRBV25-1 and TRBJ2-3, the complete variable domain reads EADIYQTPRYLVIGTGKKITLECSQTMGHDKMYWYQQDPGMELHLIHYSYGVNSTEKGDLSSESTVSRIRTEHFPLTLESARPSHTSQYLCASRGTVLTSTDTQYFGPGTRLTVL.

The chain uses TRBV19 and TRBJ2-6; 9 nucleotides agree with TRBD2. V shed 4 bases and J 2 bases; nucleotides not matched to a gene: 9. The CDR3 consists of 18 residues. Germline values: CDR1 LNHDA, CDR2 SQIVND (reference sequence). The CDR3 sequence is CASSTVSGRGPGANVLTF. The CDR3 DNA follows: TGTGCCAGTAGTACGGTTAGCGGGAGAGGCCCTGGGGCCAACGTCCTGACTTTC.

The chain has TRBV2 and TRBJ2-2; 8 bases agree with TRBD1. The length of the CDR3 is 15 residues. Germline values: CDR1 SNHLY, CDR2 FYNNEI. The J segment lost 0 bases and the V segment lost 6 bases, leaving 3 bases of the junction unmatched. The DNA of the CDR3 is TGTGCCAGCAGCAACAGGGGGGCGAACACCGGGGAGCTGTTTTTT. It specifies CASSNRGANTGELFF. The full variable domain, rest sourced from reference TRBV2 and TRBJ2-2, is EPEVTQTPSHQVTQMGQEVILRCVPISNHLYFYWYRQILGQKVEFLVSFYNNEISEKSEIFDDQFSVERPDGSNFTLKIRSTKLEDSAMYFCASSNRGANTGELFFGEGSRLTVL.

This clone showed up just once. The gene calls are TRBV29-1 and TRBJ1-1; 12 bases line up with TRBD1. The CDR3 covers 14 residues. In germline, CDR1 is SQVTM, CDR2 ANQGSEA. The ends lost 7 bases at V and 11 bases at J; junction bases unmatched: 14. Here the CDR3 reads CSALGTGGGSAAFF. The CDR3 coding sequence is TGCAGCGCGCTGGGGACAGGGGGCGGGAGTGCGGCTTTCTTT.

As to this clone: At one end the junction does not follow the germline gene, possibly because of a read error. The CDR3 DNA follows: TGTGCCAGTAGCATAGCGGGATTAGACTACAATGAGCAGTTCTTC. This codes for CASSIAGLDYNEQFF. V gene TRBV19 combines with J gene TRBJ2-1; TRBD2 matches 8 bases. The germline V gene has CDR1 LNHDA and CDR2 SQIVND (reference sequence). CDR3 size: 15 residues. Based on the CDR3 plus reference TRBV19 and TRBJ2-1, the full variable domain is DGGITQSPKYLFRKEGQNVTLSCEQNLNHDAMYWYRQDPGQGLRLIYYSQIVNDFQKGDIAEGYSVSREKKESFPLTVTSAQKNPTAFYLCASSIAGLDYNEQFFGPGTRLTVL.

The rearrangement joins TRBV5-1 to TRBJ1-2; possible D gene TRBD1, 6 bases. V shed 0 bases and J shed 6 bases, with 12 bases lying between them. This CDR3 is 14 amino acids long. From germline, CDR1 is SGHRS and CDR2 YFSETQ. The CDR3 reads CASSLVQGGNGYTF. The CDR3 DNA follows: TGCGCCAGCAGCTTGGTACAGGGAGGTAATGGCTACACCTTC. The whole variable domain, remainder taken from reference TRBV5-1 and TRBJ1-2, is KAGVTQTPRYLIKTRGQQVTLSCSPISGHRSVSWYQQTPGQGLQFLFEYFSETQRNKGNFPGRFSGRQFSNSRSEMNVSTLELGDSALYLCASSLVQGGNGYTFGSGTRLTVV.